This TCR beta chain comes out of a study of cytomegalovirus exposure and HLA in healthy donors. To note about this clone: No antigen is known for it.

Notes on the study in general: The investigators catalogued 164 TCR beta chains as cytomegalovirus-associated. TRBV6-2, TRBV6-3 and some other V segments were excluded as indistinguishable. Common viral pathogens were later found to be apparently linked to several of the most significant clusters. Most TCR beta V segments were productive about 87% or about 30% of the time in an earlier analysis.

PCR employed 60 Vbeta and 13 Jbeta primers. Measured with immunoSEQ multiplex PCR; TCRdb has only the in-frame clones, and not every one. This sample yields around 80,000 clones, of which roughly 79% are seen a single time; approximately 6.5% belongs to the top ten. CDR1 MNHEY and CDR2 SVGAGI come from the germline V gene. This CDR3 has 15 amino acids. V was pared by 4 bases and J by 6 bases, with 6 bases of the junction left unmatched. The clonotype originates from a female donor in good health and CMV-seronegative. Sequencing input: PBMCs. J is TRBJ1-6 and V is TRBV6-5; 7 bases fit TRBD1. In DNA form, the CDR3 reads TGTGCCAGCAGTTTAGGGCAGGGGGTTAATTCACCCCTCCACTTT. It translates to CASSLGQGVNSPLHF.